This T cell receptor beta chain is from a study of siplizumab effects on memory and regulatory T cells. Study-level findings and limits: Assignment of a naive or memory phenotype failed for roughly 80-97% of the proliferating CD4+ or CD8+ clones. Memory T cells appeared less diverse than naive cells, which seemed to contribute substantially to alloresponse. The mapping of alloreactive clones to unstimulated subsets covered only a minor fraction of them.

Measured with immunoSEQ multiplex PCR; TCRdb has only the in-frame clones, and not every one. The data hold around 72,000 clones, with around 90% observed a single time. As to this clone: The antigen is unknown.

Sequencing was performed on CD8+ T cells sorted from blood. The TCR originated in a human donor in good health.

CDR3 bases: TGTGCCAGCAGTGAAATTGGGGCTGGAAACACCATATATTTT. Its translation: CASSEIGAGNTIYF. The chain has TRBV6-1 and TRBJ1-3; D remains unclear. Germline CDR1 MNHNS, CDR2 SASEGT. There are 14 residues in the CDR3. Trimming pared 2 bases from V and 2 bases from J, leaving 7 bases between.